A selection of T cell receptor beta chains follows, all from one sample in a study of T cells of healthy individuals. TCRdb re-called the 5' RACE reads through MiXCR, storing one row per CDR3 protein. The data show about 96,000 distinct CDR3 sequences, approximately 15% seen once. The receptors come from a human donor in good health. Each CDR3 is given without its conserved first and last residue. A row's size may be missing; if present it is once, few, many or a size class.

clone_size: many
j_call: TRBJ2-5
cdr3_length: 11
v_call: TRBV20-1
cdr3_aa: SASRQVQETQY

clone_size: NA
j_call: TRBJ2-5
cdr3_length: 11
v_call: TRBV5-1
cdr3_aa: ASSLGLQETQY

clone_size: NA
j_call: TRBJ2-7
cdr3_length: 9
v_call: TRBV2
cdr3_aa: ASRQSYEQY

clone_size: NA
j_call: TRBJ1-6
cdr3_length: 13
v_call: TRBV6-6
cdr3_aa: ASSYLGDGNSPLH

clone_size: NA
j_call: TRBJ2-1
cdr3_length: 9
v_call: TRBV11-2
cdr3_aa: ASSQPNEQF

clone_size: NA
j_call: TRBJ2-5
cdr3_length: 11
v_call: TRBV18
cdr3_aa: ASSPLAKETQY

clone_size: few
j_call: TRBJ1-6
cdr3_length: 14
v_call: TRBV4-1
cdr3_aa: ASSPGQQGANSPLH

clone_size: NA
j_call: TRBJ2-7
cdr3_length: 15
v_call: TRBV15
cdr3_aa: ATSRSRLGTNSYEQY

clone_size: many
j_call: TRBJ1-1
cdr3_length: 11
v_call: TRBV7-8
cdr3_aa: ASSLGTNTEAF

clone_size: NA
j_call: TRBJ2-7
cdr3_length: 14
v_call: TRBV5-1
cdr3_aa: ASSLALGGSSYEQY

clone_size: many
j_call: TRBJ2-7
cdr3_length: 14
v_call: TRBV27
cdr3_aa: ASSFPWTGPPSEQY

clone_size: few
j_call: TRBJ1-5
cdr3_length: 10
v_call: TRBV6-1
cdr3_aa: ASEHPDQPQH

clone_size: NA
j_call: TRBJ2-7
cdr3_length: 12
v_call: TRBV20-1
cdr3_aa: SASPGGSSYEQY

clone_size: few
j_call: TRBJ1-2
cdr3_length: 13
v_call: TRBV7-2
cdr3_aa: ASSLERGQGYGYT

clone_size: NA
j_call: TRBJ2-1
cdr3_length: 14
v_call: TRBV2
cdr3_aa: ASSTGTGARYNEQF

clone_size: many
j_call: TRBJ2-7
cdr3_length: 12
v_call: TRBV5-1
cdr3_aa: ASRQPGQGYEQY

clone_size: NA
j_call: TRBJ2-1
cdr3_length: 14
v_call: TRBV4-1
cdr3_aa: ASSPGTAGGFNEQF

clone_size: NA
j_call: TRBJ2-2
cdr3_length: 12
v_call: TRBV19
cdr3_aa: ASRGTGSTGELF

clone_size: many
j_call: TRBJ2-1
cdr3_length: 13
v_call: TRBV9
cdr3_aa: ASSEGGYSYNEQF

clone_size: NA
j_call: TRBJ2-5
cdr3_length: 14
v_call: TRBV7-9
cdr3_aa: ASSRPPGTVQETQY

clone_size: NA
j_call: TRBJ2-7
cdr3_length: 13
v_call: TRBV4-2
cdr3_aa: ASSQDPDGSYEQY

clone_size: many
j_call: TRBJ1-5
cdr3_length: 11
v_call: TRBV12-3/TRBV12-4
cdr3_aa: ASSLVQDQPQH

clone_size: NA
j_call: TRBJ2-7
cdr3_length: 13
v_call: TRBV28
cdr3_aa: ASSFRAGGSHEQY

clone_size: few
j_call: TRBJ2-7
cdr3_length: 13
v_call: TRBV28
cdr3_aa: ASSRQAGGPSEQY

clone_size: NA
j_call: TRBJ2-1
cdr3_length: 11
v_call: TRBV11-3
cdr3_aa: ASSLVGPSEQF

clone_size: few
j_call: TRBJ2-1
cdr3_length: 10
v_call: TRBV20-1
cdr3_aa: SAPPGTDEQF

clone_size: NA
j_call: TRBJ1-1
cdr3_length: 12
v_call: TRBV21-1
cdr3_aa: ASSFYRGNAEAF

clone_size: few
j_call: TRBJ2-5
cdr3_length: 11
v_call: TRBV20-1
cdr3_aa: SAARDTQETQY

clone_size: few
j_call: TRBJ2-4
cdr3_length: 12
v_call: TRBV29-1
cdr3_aa: SVRQALAKNIQY

clone_size: NA
j_call: TRBJ2-3
cdr3_length: 11
v_call: TRBV5-1
cdr3_aa: ASRTAPADTQY

clone_size: NA
j_call: TRBJ2-2
cdr3_length: 14
v_call: TRBV24-1
cdr3_aa: ATSDPGQGRNGELF

clone_size: NA
j_call: TRBJ2-7
cdr3_length: 11
v_call: TRBV4-1
cdr3_aa: ASSPPSGYEQY

clone_size: NA
j_call: TRBJ2-3
cdr3_length: 14
v_call: TRBV7-2
cdr3_aa: ASSPGLPSRTDTQY

clone_size: once
j_call: TRBJ1-6
cdr3_length: 12
v_call: TRBV12-3/TRBV12-4
cdr3_aa: ASSYFQGDSPLH

clone_size: once
j_call: TRBJ2-1
cdr3_length: 10
v_call: TRBV27
cdr3_aa: ASNEQGASWF

clone_size: many
j_call: TRBJ1-2
cdr3_length: 9
v_call: TRBV2
cdr3_aa: ASSVGYGYT

clone_size: few
j_call: TRBJ2-3
cdr3_length: 12
v_call: TRBV5-1
cdr3_aa: ASSWGSSTDTQY

clone_size: many
j_call: TRBJ1-1
cdr3_length: 11
v_call: TRBV27
cdr3_aa: ASRAQGWTEAF

clone_size: few
j_call: TRBJ2-7
cdr3_length: 11
v_call: TRBV4-3
cdr3_aa: ASSQAAGFLTY

clone_size: NA
j_call: TRBJ2-7
cdr3_length: 9
v_call: TRBV27
cdr3_aa: ASSLAGEEY

clone_size: NA
j_call: TRBJ2-7
cdr3_length: 12
v_call: TRBV7-2
cdr3_aa: ASSLTSGKGEQY

clone_size: many
j_call: TRBJ1-2
cdr3_length: 13
v_call: TRBV24-1
cdr3_aa: ATSDAGQFNYGYT

clone_size: few
j_call: TRBJ1-5
cdr3_length: 12
v_call: TRBV12-3/TRBV12-4
cdr3_aa: ASSATGIGQPQH

clone_size: NA
j_call: TRBJ2-5
cdr3_length: 13
v_call: TRBV3-1
cdr3_aa: ASSPGLGSEETQY

clone_size: NA
j_call: TRBJ2-3
cdr3_length: 12
v_call: TRBV12-3/TRBV12-4
cdr3_aa: ASSFSPEVNTQY

clone_size: many
j_call: TRBJ2-5
cdr3_length: 13
v_call: TRBV11-2
cdr3_aa: ASSSRRTIQETQY

clone_size: NA
j_call: TRBJ2-7
cdr3_length: 17
v_call: TRBV28
cdr3_aa: ASSSTSGRGRVWSYEQY

clone_size: NA
j_call: TRBJ1-1
cdr3_length: 12
v_call: TRBV6-5
cdr3_aa: ASRLDRGATEAF

clone_size: many
j_call: TRBJ2-1
cdr3_length: 13
v_call: TRBV4-2
cdr3_aa: ASSQDQGGSYEQF

clone_size: many
j_call: TRBJ2-2
cdr3_length: 15
v_call: TRBV3-1
cdr3_aa: ASSQWQREVGTGELF

clone_size: many
j_call: TRBJ1-2
cdr3_length: 10
v_call: TRBV7-2
cdr3_aa: ASSFGGDGYT

clone_size: NA
j_call: TRBJ2-2
cdr3_length: 13
v_call: TRBV2
cdr3_aa: AGSGQGLDTGELF

clone_size: many
j_call: TRBJ2-3
cdr3_length: 10
v_call: TRBV20-1
cdr3_aa: SASGDTDTQY